Following are 21 T cell receptor beta chains from one sample sequenced in a study of blood T cell repertoires in COVID-19. TCRdb's table, derived via immunoSEQ multiplex PCR, lists solely in-frame clones and lacks some. The sample comprises roughly 140,000 clones, almost 90% of which are singletons, and under 3% rests with the top ten. Input material: peripheral blood. These receptors were obtained from a human donor in a cohort sampled during active COVID-19.

The V and J genes are TRBV3-1 (or the pseudogene TRBV3-2) and TRBJ2-3, with 8 bases aligning to TRBD2. There are 16 residues in the CDR3. Germline lookup yields CDR1 LGHDT and CDR2 YNNKEL (reference sequence). The trim removed 4 bases at V and 2 bases at J, leaving 8 bases unmatched. CDR3 coding DNA: TGTGCCAGCAGCCCCGGACTAGCAGGCCACACAGATACGCAGTATTTT. Protein sequence: CASSPGLAGHTDTQYF.

This clone was found once. V and J are TRBV7-2 and TRBJ2-5, with TRBD2 matching 7 bases. V shed 3 bases, J shed 1 base, and the junction held 5 bases outside the gene matches. This CDR3 spans 15 amino acids. Germline CDR1 SGHTA, CDR2 FQGNSA. The CDR3 loop reads CASSFPGGAQETQYF. The CDR3 coding sequence is TGTGCCAGCAGCTTCCCGGGGGGTGCCCAAGAGACCCAGTACTTC.

A few counts support this clone. The chain combines TRBV5-4 with TRBJ2-7; D might be TRBD1 (6 bases). Trimming removed 0 bases from V and 3 bases from J, with 13 bases in between. The CDR3 is 15 residues long. From germline, CDR1 is SGHNT and CDR2 YYREEE (reference sequence). This chain's CDR3 is CASSLGQDVRYEQYF. DNA for the CDR3: TGTGCCAGCAGCTTGGGACAGGATGTCCGCTACGAGCAGTACTTC.

The chain has TRBV7-2 and TRBJ1-2; D remains unclear. Germline CDR1 reads SGHTA; CDR2 reads FQGNSA. The CDR3 covers 14 residues. V was trimmed by 5 bases and J by 2 bases, leaving 12 bases between them. The CDR3 DNA follows: TGTGCCAGCAGCCCTAAGAACAGCAACTATGGCTACACCTTC. Translating gives CASSPKNSNYGYTF.

This clone was detected only once. V is TRBV7-2 and J is TRBJ2-7; 9 nucleotides align to TRBD1. The CDR3 contains 15 residues. Germline CDR1 SGHTA, CDR2 FQGNSA. V was clipped by 3 bases and J by 2 bases; unmatched bases: 5. This CDR3 is CASSLDRGRPYEQYF. In nucleotides, the CDR3 is TGTGCCAGCAGCTTGGACAGGGGCCGCCCCTACGAGCAGTACTTC. Based on the CDR3 plus reference TRBV7-2 and TRBJ2-7, the full variable domain is GAGVSQSPSNKVTEKGKDVELRCDPISGHTALYWYRQSLGQGLEFLIYFQGNSAPDKSGLPSDRFSAERTGGSVSTLTIQRTQQEDSAVYLCASSLDRGRPYEQYFGPGTRLTVT.

This clone was detected only once. The V gene is TRBV9, the J gene TRBJ2-3, with 7 bases matching TRBD2. This CDR3 contains 16 residues. The V gene's germline CDR1 is SGDLS and CDR2 YYNGEE. V lost 0 bases and J lost 1; bases outside the gene matches: 5. In DNA form, the CDR3 reads TGTGCCAGCAGCGTAGCTGTGGCGGGGGGCACAGATACGCAGTATTTT. Its translation is CASSVAVAGGTDTQYF.

This chain uses TRBV23-1 with TRBJ2-5, with 8 bases fitting TRBD1. Being an ORF, TRBV23-1 has a function that is uncertain. This CDR3 is built from 16 residues. V was pared by 2 bases and J by 4 bases, with 9 bases of the junction left unmatched. The CDR3 spells CASSQVALGTGETQYF. The CDR3 region has the DNA TGCGCCAGCAGTCAAGTTGCTTTGGGGACAGGAGAGACCCAGTACTTC.

In DNA form, the CDR3 reads TGTGCCAGCTCACAGTCTACAGGGAGCCACGAGCAGTACTTC. Its protein product is CASSQSTGSHEQYF. The genes are TRBV18 and TRBJ2-7; D is perhaps TRBD1 (6 bases). The V end lost 4 bases, the J end lost 5 bases, and 15 bases lay between the germline ends. The CDR3 extends over 14 amino acids. Germline values: CDR1 KGHSH, CDR2 LQKENI.

There are many counts of this clone. The chain has TRBV28 and TRBJ2-5; 8 nucleotides agree with TRBD2. Germline CDR1 MDHEN, CDR2 SYDVKM. The CDR3 has 17 residues. V was pared by 10 bases and J by 0 bases, with 16 bases of the junction left unmatched. CDR3 nucleotide sequence: TGTGCCAACCTACCGGGGAGCGGGAGAGTACACCAAGAGACCCAGTACTTC. Amino acid sequence: CANLPGSGRVHQETQYF.

This chain links TRBV3-1 (or the pseudogene TRBV3-2) with TRBJ2-5; D gene uncertain. Germline V gives CDR1 LGHDT, CDR2 YNNKEL (reference sequence). This CDR3 has 12 residues. V lost 0 bases to trimming and J lost 5 bases, with 4 bases between them. The CDR3 DNA reads TGTGCCAGCAGCCAAGATTCGGAGACCCAGTACTTC. Its translation: CASSQDSETQYF.

The chain combines TRBV18 with TRBJ2-5; TRBD1 matches at 12 bases. Trimming at V came to 3 bases and at J to 5 bases, leaving 7 bases not matched to a gene. Germline values: CDR1 KGHSH, CDR2 LQKENI. This CDR3 has 16 amino acids. CDR3 DNA sequence: TGTGCCAGCTCACCGCGGGGACAGGGGGCTGGGGAGACCCAGTACTTC. This translates into CASSPRGQGAGETQYF.

The chain carries TRBV29-1 and TRBJ1-1; D ambiguous. V lost 2 bases and J lost 4, with 14 bases in between. Germline CDR1 SQVTM, CDR2 ANQGSEA. The CDR3 covers 14 residues. This CDR3 reads CSVETRGRGTEAFF. DNA of the CDR3: TGCAGCGTTGAAACACGAGGAAGAGGCACTGAAGCTTTCTTT.

This clone was seen just once. The J gene is TRBJ1-1, the V gene TRBV9; D possibly corresponds to TRBD1 (5 bases). V lost 3 bases to trimming and J lost 0 bases, with 6 bases between them. CDR1 and CDR2 (germline): SGDLS, YYNGEE. This CDR3 region has 13 residues. CDR3 sequence: CASSAGLNTEAFF. In nucleotides, the CDR3 is TGTGCCAGCAGCGCAGGGTTGAACACTGAAGCTTTCTTT.

Notes on this clone: One end of the junction varies from germline; a read error may be responsible. The chain has TRBV4-1 and TRBJ2-6; D perhaps matches TRBD2 (5 bases). Germline CDR1 reads MGHRA; CDR2 reads YSYEKL. This CDR3 region has 17 residues. The CDR3, as DNA: TGCGCCCGCAGCCGACGGGTGGAGGTGACTGGGGCCAACGTCCTGACTTTC. Amino acids: CARSRRVEVTGANVLTF.

The chain couples TRBV11-2 to TRBJ2-3; 9 positions match TRBD1. V shed 6 bases, J shed 3 bases, and the junction held 4 bases outside the gene matches. This CDR3 has 14 residues. CDR1 is SGHAT, CDR2 FQNNGV, per germline. CDR3 residues: CASSGQGRTDTQYF. CDR3 sequence (DNA): TGTGCCAGCAGTGGACAGGGGAGGACAGATACGCAGTATTTT.

The chain links TRBV7-9 to TRBJ1-1; the D is unclear. Germline CDR1 SEHNR, CDR2 FQNEAQ (reference sequence). V lost 2 bases and J lost 8, with 9 bases in between. The CDR3 has 12 amino acids. CDR3 bases: TGTGCCAGCAGCTTATACGGGATAGAAGCTTTCTTT. Its protein is CASSLYGIEAFF.

The rearrangement joins TRBV7-8 to TRBJ1-2, with 12 bases matching TRBD1. Germline V gene lookup returns CDR1 SGHVS and CDR2 FQNEAQ. The CDR3 extends over 16 amino acids. The J segment lost 7 bases and the V segment lost 4 bases, leaving 10 bases of the junction unmatched. The CDR3 nucleotides read TGTGCCAGCAGCTCCTCCACCGGGACAGGGGGCTTTGGCTACACCTTC. It translates to CASSSSTGTGGFGYTF.

J is TRBJ1-5 and V is TRBV19; no clear D. V lost 3 bases and J 4 bases, leaving 16 bases between the germline ends. Germline V gene data show CDR1 as LNHDA and CDR2 as SQIVND (reference sequence). This CDR3 is built from 16 residues. The CDR3, as DNA: TGTGCCAGTAGTATCGTGTATGAGGAATTGAATCAGCCCCAGCATTTT. Its protein product is CASSIVYEELNQPQHF.

The chain couples TRBV14 to TRBJ2-3, with 8 nucleotides matching TRBD1. This CDR3 is built from 15 residues. Germline trimming cut 5 bases from V and 0 bases from J; bases unmatched to any gene: 4. The germline V gene has CDR1 SGHDN and CDR2 FVKESK. The CDR3 sequence: CASSGNRGSTDTQYF. CDR3 coding DNA: TGTGCCAGCAGCGGCAACAGGGGGAGCACAGATACGCAGTATTTT.

The gene calls are TRBV7-9 and TRBJ2-1; D not resolved. The germline V gene has CDR1 SEHNR and CDR2 FQNEAQ (reference sequence). V was shortened by 5 bases and J by 5 bases, with 13 bases between the two germline ends. This CDR3 spans 14 amino acids. DNA of the CDR3: TGTGCCAGCAGCCCCGAGACAATAGACAATGAGCAGTTCTTC. It yields the protein CASSPETIDNEQFF.

The V and J genes are TRBV7-9 and TRBJ1-5, with D unresolved. V was shortened by 3 bases and J by 5 bases, with 14 bases between the two germline ends. CDR3 length equals 15 residues. From germline, CDR1 is SEHNR and CDR2 FQNEAQ (reference sequence). CDR3 protein: CASSFSRPGDQPQHF. The CDR3 DNA reads TGTGCCAGCAGCTTCAGTCGACCGGGTGATCAGCCCCAGCATTTT.